These 2 T cell receptor beta chains share one sample of origin, sequenced in a study of CD8 T cells in ankylosing spondylitis. Regarding the study as a whole: Characteristic, it appeared, of ankylosing spondylitis blood was a TCR beta motif of eight or nine highly homologous variants.

Antigens of these TCRs are unknown. TCRdb redid the calling of the 5' RACE reads with MiXCR, one entry per CDR3 protein. Here the sample spans 700,000 or so distinct CDR3 sequences, about 20% being singletons. The sequenced sample was blood, either unsorted or a sorted T cell fraction (not recorded which). The receptors here all came from a male donor with ankylosing spondylitis.

The gene calls are TRBV4-1 and TRBJ2-1, with 9 bases identical to TRBD1. In germline, CDR1 is MGHRA, CDR2 YSYEKL. CDR3 length equals 16 residues. The ends lost 1 base at V and 9 bases at J; junction bases unmatched: 10. Written as DNA, the CDR3 is TGCGCCAGCAGCCAAGTACGGACAGGGGTGGATCTTGAGCAGTTCTTC. It codes for CASSQVRTGVDLEQFF.

This chain uses TRBV12-3 or TRBV12-4 with TRBJ1-1; D might be TRBD1 (6 bases). The CDR3 contains 15 residues. The V and J ends lost 5 bases and 0 bases respectively, with 13 bases between them. The CDR3 spells CASSSGTPMNTEAFF. In DNA form, the CDR3 reads TGTGCCAGCAGTAGCGGGACACCCATGAACACTGAAGCTTTCTTT.